This T cell receptor (beta chain) appears in the sequencing data of a study of T cell responses to AZD1222 COVID-19 vaccine. Study-level findings and limits: Targeting of unmutated variant regions was reportedly seen in nearly half of spike-specific TCRs. Just 5 or 6 AZD1222 recipients tested seropositive at baseline. The study sampled repertoires only after the peak T cell response. White British ancestry dominated among donors, who included more females, and clonal diversity was possibly underestimated.

Notes on this clone: What it recognizes is unknown.

The CDR3 extends over 10 amino acids. Produced via immunoSEQ multiplex PCR; TCRdb's table is partial and in-frame only. Seen here are about 150,000 clones, approximately 90% observed once, and the top ten hold 3% to 4%. The chain couples TRBV21-1 to TRBJ2-7. TRBV21-1 counts as a pseudogene. The source material was peripheral blood, sampled on day 0 of MenACWY control vaccination. The receptor was isolated from an adult in good health. CDR3 region: CASRDYEQYF. Written as DNA, the CDR3 is TGTGCCAGCAGGGACTACGAGCAGTACTTC.